Listed here are 12 T cell receptor beta chains from one sample, sequenced in a study of T cells in Graves' hyperthyroidism and ophthalmopathy. What was amplified from RNA transcripts were TCR beta CDR3 regions. In the first-round RT-PCR of the TCR CDR3, the HTBI primer set was used. Via MiXCR, TCRdb re-called the multiplex PCR reads, giving one row per CDR3 protein. The table lists around 500,000 distinct CDR3 sequences, around 15% of them singletons, with about 15% in the top ten. The sequenced sample consisted of blood. The receptors shown here come from a woman in her thirties or forties with Graves' hyperthyroidism.

The genes are TRBV7-9 and TRBJ2-1; D gene unclear. CDR1 is SEHNR and CDR2 is FQNEAQ in the germline V gene (reference sequence). This CDR3 is 14 amino acids long. Trimming removed 5 bases from V and 10 bases from J, with 18 bases in between. The CDR3 spells CASSSSFRAPEQFF. The CDR3 bases are TGTGCCAGCAGCAGCTCCTTTAGGGCTCCGGAGCAGTTCTTC.

This clonotype has ten or more counts. V and J are TRBV6-1 and TRBJ2-3; 8 bases fit TRBD1. The CDR3 is 15 amino acids. Germline-derived CDR1 and CDR2 are MNHNS and SASEGT. The ends lost 8 bases at V and 1 base at J; junction bases unmatched: 8. CDR3 DNA: TGTGCCAGCGGGGGGACAGGACTACGCACAGATACGCAGTATTTT. Protein sequence: CASGGTGLRTDTQYF.

This clonotype was recorded at least ten times. The chain is built from TRBV7-9 and TRBJ2-7, with TRBD2 matching over 13 bases. V gave up 2 bases and J gave up 4 bases; unmatched junction bases: 8. There are 17 residues in the CDR3. The germline CDR1 and CDR2 sequences are SEHNR and FQNEAQ (reference sequence). The CDR3 DNA sequence: TGTGCCAGCAGCTTATCTACCGGGACTAGCGGGAATTACGAGCAGTACTTC. This sequence encodes CASSLSTGTSGNYEQYF.

V gene TRBV20-1 combines with J gene TRBJ2-3; D might be TRBD2 (5 bases). Germline V gene lookup returns CDR1 DFQATT and CDR2 SNEGSKA (reference sequence). This CDR3 is built from 13 residues. V was cut by 6 bases and J by 2 bases, with 12 bases left in between. The CDR3 protein is CSAGEGITDTQYF. The CDR3 bases are TGCAGTGCCGGGGAAGGTATCACAGATACGCAGTATTTT.

V gene TRBV12-5 combines with J gene TRBJ1-5; D is ambiguous. Trimming removed 0 bases at V and 0 bases at J, with 18 bases between. In germline, CDR1 is LGHNT, CDR2 FRNRAP. This CDR3 is 19 amino acids long. This CDR3 reads CASGLVRQTQLYSNQPQHF. Here the CDR3 DNA reads TGTGCTAGTGGTTTGGTACGTCAGACGCAATTGTATAGCAATCAGCCCCAGCATTTT. Drawing the rest from reference TRBV12-5 and TRBJ1-5, the complete variable domain is DARVTQTPRHKVTEMGQEVTMRCQPILGHNTVFWYRQTMMQGLELLAYFRNRAPLDDSGMPKDRFSAEMPDATLATLKIQPSEPRDSAVYFCASGLVRQTQLYSNQPQHFGDGTRLSIL.

V usage is TRBV4-1 and J usage is TRBJ1-1, with D possibly matching TRBD1 (6 bases). This CDR3 is 16 amino acids long. Deletions cut 3 bases from V and 5 bases from J, with 19 bases between. Germline CDR1 is MGHRA and CDR2 is YSYEKL. CDR3 sequence: CASSQLDDRRGTEAFF. The CDR3 bases are TGCGCCAGCAGCCAGCTCGATGACAGGCGGGGTACTGAAGCTTTCTTT.

This clonotype was recorded at least ten times. This chain connects TRBV7-2 to TRBJ2-1; 13 nucleotides align to TRBD2. The ends lost 4 bases at V and 9 bases at J; junction bases unmatched: 3. Germline CDR1 and CDR2: SGHTA and FQGNSA. The length of the CDR3 is 14 residues. In DNA form, the CDR3 reads TGTGCCAGCAGCTCGGGACTAGCGGGAACTGAGCAGTTCTTC. Translation gives CASSSGLAGTEQFF.

Many counts were recorded for this clonotype. The rearrangement uses TRBV7-2 and TRBJ2-3; the match to TRBD2 covers 8 bases. The CDR3 runs 16 residues. Germline V gives CDR1 SGHTA, CDR2 FQGNSA. Losses at the gene ends were 3 bases for V and 0 bases for J; bases not matched to a gene: 5. The CDR3 DNA follows: TGTGCCAGCAGCTTCCTAGCGGGCCTTAGCACAGATACGCAGTATTTT. This translates into CASSFLAGLSTDTQYF.

This clonotype was counted many times. The V and J genes are TRBV11-3 and TRBJ2-5, with a tentative D call TRBD2 (5 bases). Germline values: CDR1 SGHNT, CDR2 YENEEA. V lost 2 bases and J 5 bases, leaving 15 bases between the germline ends. The CDR3 covers 15 residues. The CDR3: CASSLSPGMWETQYF. For the CDR3, the DNA is TGTGCCAGCAGCTTATCACCGGGGATGTGGGAGACCCAGTACTTC.

In this sample, this clonotype turned up once. This may be a read error: a much more frequent sequence differs by one nucleotide. The chain recombines TRBV10-3 with TRBJ2-1; D is tentatively TRBD1 or TRBD2 (5 bases each). Germline loops: CDR1 ENHRY, CDR2 SYGVKD. CDR3 length equals 16 residues. CDR3 in amino acids: CAVSERTGALYNEQFF. The CDR3 DNA is TGTGCCGTCAGTGAGCGGACCGGGGCCCTCTACAATGAGCAGTTCTTC.

This clonotype was detected only a few times. The rearrangement joins TRBV5-8 to TRBJ1-2; TRBD1 agrees at 8 bases. This CDR3 contains 13 residues. J gave up 3 bases and V 3 bases, and 1 base lay outside the gene matches. CDR1 and CDR2 from the germline V gene are SGHTS and YDEGEE. In nucleotides, the CDR3 is TGTGCCAGCAGCTCGGACAGGGACTATGGCTACACCTTC. Residues: CASSSDRDYGYTF.

This clonotype was recorded many times. The chain carries TRBV20-1 and TRBJ2-1, with 16 bases lining up with TRBD2. This CDR3 has 17 amino acids. V shed 3 bases, J shed 0 bases, and the junction held 2 bases outside the gene matches. Per the germline V gene, CDR1 is DFQATT and CDR2 is SNEGSKA (reference sequence). The CDR3 loop reads CSARGTSGRASYNEQFF. CDR3 bases: TGCAGTGCTAGGGGGACTAGCGGGAGGGCCTCCTACAATGAGCAGTTCTTC.